The subject of this entry is one T cell receptor (beta chain). Only in-frame clones appear in the TCRdb table, and some are missing; sequencing was by immunoSEQ multiplex PCR. The table shows about 100,000 clones, with about 93% occurring only once. The sample originates from a study of T cell responses to AZD1222 COVID-19 vaccine. Study as a whole: The analysis combined second doses at about 4 or about 12 weeks.

Germline values: CDR1 MNHEY, CDR2 SVGAGI. CDR3 length equals 15 residues. V gave up 5 bases and J gave up 3 bases; unmatched junction bases: 6. V is TRBV6-5 and J is TRBJ2-5; TRBD2 aligns across 10 bases. The sample consisted of peripheral blood, taken on day 0 of AZD1222 vaccination. The TCR comes from an adult in good health. CDR3 loop: CASSRGLAEKETQYF. The CDR3 DNA follows: TGTGCCAGCAGTAGAGGACTAGCGGAGAAAGAGACCCAGTACTTC.